This T cell receptor (beta chain) was retrieved from a study of OX40 agonist ivuxolimab in advanced cancers. Study overall: Age averaged 60 years (range about 20 to 79), and 80% to 90% were male.

In regard to this clone: What it recognizes is unknown.

Findings and caveats of the study: Individuals who were partial responders at 0.1-3.0 mg/kg had clonal expansion that ranked among the lowest. The antigens recognized by the expanded peripheral T cells, that is their antigen specificity, were not determined.

There are 17 residues in the CDR3. Germline CDR1 LGHNT, CDR2 FRNRAP. V lost 0 bases and J lost 4; bases outside the gene matches: 9. The assay was immunoSEQ multiplex PCR, and TCRdb's table has in-frame clones only and misses some. Altogether just over 95,000 clones are present, nearly 90% being singletons, with the ten largest covering 0.15% to 0.2%. The sequenced sample was CD4+ or CD8+ T cells sorted from blood, obtained in a trial of the OX40 agonist ivuxolimab. This TCR was recovered from an adult with an advanced solid tumor such as melanoma, head and neck, liver or kidney cancer. The chain has TRBV12-5 and TRBJ2-1; 7 bases agree with TRBD2. The CDR3 region has the DNA TGTGCTAGTGGTTTGGTTCAGGGAGCGGGGTGGTACAATGAGCAGTTCTTC. The encoded protein is CASGLVQGAGWYNEQFF.